This passage covers 4 T cell receptor beta chains from one sample sequenced in a study of technical replicates of blood from a few donors. Some clones are missing from TCRdb's copy, which holds only in-frame ones; the method was immunoSEQ multiplex PCR. This table holds approximately 92,000 clones, 90% to 95% found once. The sequencing sample was made of T cells isolated from PBMCs. These receptors all come from a human donor in good health.

The rearrangement links TRBV6-1 to TRBJ1-1, with a tentative D call TRBD1 (6 bases). This CDR3 contains 14 residues. Between the trimmed V and J ends, which lost 6 bases and 7 bases, there was a span of 18 bases. Germline CDR1 MNHNS, CDR2 SASEGT. The CDR3 DNA follows: TGTGCCAGCAGCTCCCTCGGGGGGGCTTTTGAAGCTTTCTTT. As protein: CASSSLGGAFEAFF.

This clone appeared once. The V and J genes are TRBV9 and TRBJ1-2; 7 nucleotides align to TRBD1. V was pared by 0 bases and J by 8 bases, with 7 bases of the junction left unmatched. Germline CDR1 is SGDLS and CDR2 is YYNGEE. The CDR3 length is 14 residues. CDR3 in DNA: TGTGCCAGCAGCGTAGGAGACAGGGTAAAAGGCTACACCTTC. Its protein is CASSVGDRVKGYTF.

The CDR3 bases are TGTGCCTGGGGAAAGGCGGCGGGGGCCAACGTCCTGACTTTC. This encodes CAWGKAAGANVLTF. The J gene is TRBJ2-6, the V gene TRBV30; no firm D call. From germline, CDR1 is GTSNPN and CDR2 SVGIG (reference sequence). There are 14 residues in the CDR3. The V and J ends lost 5 bases and 4 bases respectively, with 12 bases between them.

This clone has just one count. CDR3 in amino acids: CAISEEGARTEAFF. The CDR3 DNA follows: TGTGCCATCAGTGAGGAGGGGGCGCGCACTGAAGCTTTCTTT. The V and J genes are TRBV10-3 and TRBJ1-1; 7 bases agree with TRBD1. The CDR3 has 14 amino acids. The ends lost 2 bases at V and 4 bases at J; junction bases unmatched: 4. The V gene's germline CDR1 is ENHRY and CDR2 SYGVKD.